A single sample gave rise to the 8 T cell receptor beta chains below, sequenced in a study of spatial heterogeneity in lung cancer. Via MiXCR, TCRdb re-called the 5' RACE reads, giving one row per CDR3 protein. The table has approximately 40,000 distinct CDR3 sequences, 4% to 6% seen once; the top ten hold 25% to 30%. Time point: sample taken at primary tumor resection. Whole RNA was taken from tumor, nontumor lung or frozen PBMC; it was then sequenced unsorted. Sequences were derived from PBMCs, sampled at surgery. Receptor source: a female donor with early-stage non-small cell lung cancer.

At least ten counts were recorded for this clonotype. The chain is built from TRBV4-1 and TRBJ2-7; D remains unclear. V was cut by 0 bases and J by 3 bases, with 15 bases left in between. Germline V gives CDR1 MGHRA, CDR2 YSYEKL. The CDR3 runs to 16 residues. The CDR3 protein is CASSQDSVRKNYEQYF. CDR3 nucleotides: TGCGCCAGCAGCCAAGATAGTGTCAGAAAAAACTACGAGCAGTACTTC.

This clonotype has a count of ten or more. The rearrangement links TRBV15 to TRBJ2-1; a weak D match, TRBD1 (6 bases). There are 15 residues in the CDR3. The V gene's germline CDR1 is LNHNV and CDR2 YYDKDF (reference sequence). V was clipped by 3 bases and J by 4 bases, with 13 bases between them. The CDR3 loop is CATSSDRFTYNEQFF. CDR3 nucleotide sequence: TGTGCCACCAGCAGCGACAGGTTCACATACAATGAGCAGTTCTTC.

This clonotype was recorded many times. The chain is built from TRBV2 and TRBJ1-5; D remains unclear. This CDR3 comprises 16 residues. Germline V gene data show CDR1 as SNHLY and CDR2 as FYNNEI. Trimming cost V 4 bases and J 5 bases, with 18 bases left between them. The CDR3 sequence: CASSATRTQSDQPQHF. CDR3 DNA sequence: TGTGCCAGCAGTGCTACGAGGACCCAGTCTGATCAGCCCCAGCATTTT.

This clonotype was found many times. The chain joins TRBV7-2 to TRBJ2-7; perhaps TRBD2 as D (6 bases). This CDR3 spans 14 amino acids. Trimming cost V 1 base and J 4 bases, with 11 bases left between them. Looked up from germline, CDR1 is SGHTA and CDR2 is FQGNSA. As DNA, the CDR3 is TGTGCCAGCAGCTTAGGAGGTCGGGGGTACGAGCAGTACTTC. It specifies CASSLGGRGYEQYF.

This clonotype was counted many times. The CDR3 nucleotides read TGCAGCGTTGTACCTCAGAGCTCCTACAATGAGCAGTTCTTC. The encoded protein is CSVVPQSSYNEQFF. The chain is built from TRBV29-1 and TRBJ2-1; D is ambiguous. Trimming stripped 4 bases from V and 0 bases from J, with 10 bases between. The CDR3 spans 14 residues. Germline loops: CDR1 SQVTM, CDR2 ANQGSEA.

This clonotype was seen many times. This chain connects TRBV10-3 to TRBJ1-5, with TRBD1 as a possible D gene (5 bases). V lost 5 bases and J 5 bases, leaving 13 bases between the germline ends. Germline V lookup: CDR1 ENHRY, CDR2 SYGVKD. The CDR3 is 14 residues long. The CDR3 reads CAISRQGPDQPQHF. For the CDR3, the DNA is TGTGCCATCAGTAGGCAGGGACCCGATCAGCCCCAGCATTTT.

This clonotype was counted ten times or more. The chain couples TRBV5-1 to TRBJ2-3; possible D gene TRBD2, 5 bases. V shed 3 bases and J shed 4 bases, with 15 bases lying between them. Germline CDR1 is SGHRS and CDR2 is YFSETQ. This CDR3 has 15 amino acids. CDR3: CASSWSASFSDTQYF. CDR3 DNA: TGCGCCAGCAGCTGGTCAGCTAGCTTTTCAGATACGCAGTATTTT.

This clonotype was found many times. The CDR3 spells CSVEVQGGNGYTF. In nucleotides, the CDR3 is TGCAGCGTTGAGGTCCAGGGGGGAAATGGCTACACCTTC. The rearrangement links TRBV29-1 to TRBJ1-2; 7 nucleotides align to TRBD1. J lost 6 bases, V lost 3 bases, and 7 bases had no gene match. Germline assignment: CDR1 SQVTM and CDR2 ANQGSEA. There are 13 residues in the CDR3.